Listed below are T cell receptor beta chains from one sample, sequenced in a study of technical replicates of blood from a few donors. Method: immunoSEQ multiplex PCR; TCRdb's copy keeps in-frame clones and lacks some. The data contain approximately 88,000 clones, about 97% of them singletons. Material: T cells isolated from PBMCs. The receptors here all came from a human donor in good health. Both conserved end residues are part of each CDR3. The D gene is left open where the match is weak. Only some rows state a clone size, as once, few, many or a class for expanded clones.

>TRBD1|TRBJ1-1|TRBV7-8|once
TGTGCCAGCAGCCCCCGGGACAGGGCGTGGGACACTGAAGCTTTCTTT
CASSPRDRAWDTEAFF
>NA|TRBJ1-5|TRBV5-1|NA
TGCGCCAGCAGCTTGGGCGGTAACAATCAGCCCCAGCATTTT
CASSLGGNNQPQHF
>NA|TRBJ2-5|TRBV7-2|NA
TGTGCCAGCAGCTTATCTTCGGGAGTGGAGACCCAGTACTTC
CASSLSSGVETQYF
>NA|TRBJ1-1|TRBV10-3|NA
TGTGCCATCAGTTACGAGGGTTTGGGCACTGAAGCTTTCTTT
CAISYEGLGTEAFF
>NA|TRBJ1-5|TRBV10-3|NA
TGTGCCATCAGGGGAGACAGGAGTCAGCCCCAGCATTTT
CAIRGDRSQPQHF
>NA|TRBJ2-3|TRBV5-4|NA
TGTGCCAGCATCCCTGGGGGTTCAGGGGCCAGGACGCAGTATTTT
CASIPGGSGARTQYF
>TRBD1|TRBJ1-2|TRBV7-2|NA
TGTGCCAGCAGCTTAACTATCCGGGACAGAAGGAACTACACCTTC
CASSLTIRDRRNYTF
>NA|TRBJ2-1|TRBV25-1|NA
TGTGCCAGCAGTGAATCGTACGGGAGCTCCTACAATGAGCAGTTCTTC
CASSESYGSSYNEQFF
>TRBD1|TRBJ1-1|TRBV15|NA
TGTGCCACCAGCAGAGTCGGGACAGGGTCCAGGAACACTGAAGCTTTCTTT
CATSRVGTGSRNTEAFF
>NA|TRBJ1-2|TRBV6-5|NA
TGTGCCAGCAGTCGAACAGGGCATGGCTACACCTTC
CASSRTGHGYTF
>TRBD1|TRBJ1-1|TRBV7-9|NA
TGTGCCCTAGAAACAGGGGACACTGAAGCTTTCTTT
CALETGDTEAFF
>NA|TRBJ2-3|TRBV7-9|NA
TGTGCCAGCAGCTACCCTCCGGGGGAAGGCCTCACAGATACGCAGTATTTT
CASSYPPGEGLTDTQYF
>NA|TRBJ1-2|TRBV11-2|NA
TGTGCCAGCAGCTCAGGGGCGCATAACTATGGCTACACCTTC
CASSSGAHNYGYTF
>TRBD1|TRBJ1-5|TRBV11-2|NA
TGTGCCAGCAGCCCCGGGTCGACAGGGCAAAGCAATCAGCCCCAGCATTTT
CASSPGSTGQSNQPQHF
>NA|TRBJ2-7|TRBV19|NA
TGTGCCAGTAGTATCGAGTGGGGACAGCAGCGGGAGAATCAATACGAGCAGTACTTC
CASSIEWGQQRENQYEQYF
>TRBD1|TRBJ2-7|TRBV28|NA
TGTGCCAGCAGTTTCCGGGACAGGGCTGTTTACGAGCAGTACTTC
CASSFRDRAVYEQYF
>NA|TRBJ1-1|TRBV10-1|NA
TGCGCCAGCAGACGTACAGCGAACACTGAAGCTTTCTTT
CASRRTANTEAFF
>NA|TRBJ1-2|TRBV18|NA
TGTGCCAGCTCACCTACAGGGACCTATGGCTACACCTTC
CASSPTGTYGYTF
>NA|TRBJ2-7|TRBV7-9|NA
TGTGCCAGCAGCTTAGCGGGGCTAGTTTACGAGCAGTACTTC
CASSLAGLVYEQYF
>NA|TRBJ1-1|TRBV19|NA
TGTGCCAGTAGTATAGATCTGGGGGCCTTGAACACTGAAGCTTTCTTT
CASSIDLGALNTEAFF
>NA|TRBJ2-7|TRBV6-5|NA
TGTGCCAGCAGTTACTCGACAGGTTTCAGCGAGCAGTACTTC
CASSYSTGFSEQYF
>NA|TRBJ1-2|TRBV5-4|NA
TGTGCCAGCAGCTCGCCCAGGGGAGGGGATGGCTACACCTTC
CASSSPRGGDGYTF
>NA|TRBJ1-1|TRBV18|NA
TGTGCCAGCTCACCCGTTCCGGGGGAGGACACTGAAGCTTTCTTT
CASSPVPGEDTEAFF
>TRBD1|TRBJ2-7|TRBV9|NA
TGTGCCAGCAGCGTTCGGGGGACAGGGGACTACGAGCAGTACTTC
CASSVRGTGDYEQYF
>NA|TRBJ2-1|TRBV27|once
TGTGCCAGCAGTCAGGACAGCAGCAATGAGCAGTTCTTC
CASSQDSSNEQFF
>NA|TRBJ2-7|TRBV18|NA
TGTGCCAGCTCACTCGCGACGGAGTACGAGCAGTACTTC
CASSLATEYEQYF
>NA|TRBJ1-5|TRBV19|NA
TGTGCCAGTAGTATAGATGGCGCGGGCAGCCAGCCCCAGCATTTT
CASSIDGAGSQPQHF
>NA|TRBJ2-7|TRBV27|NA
TGTGCCAGCAGTCCGACTAGGCCAGGCTCCGAGCAGTACTTC
CASSPTRPGSEQYF
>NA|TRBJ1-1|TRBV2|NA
TGTGCCAGCAGTGAACAATCGAGGTTTGAAGCTTTCTTT
CASSEQSRFEAFF
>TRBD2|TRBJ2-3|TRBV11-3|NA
TGTGCCAGCAGCTTAAGCGGGACTACTAGCACAGATACGCAGTATTTT
CASSLSGTTSTDTQYF
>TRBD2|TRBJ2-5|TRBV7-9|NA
TGTGCCAGCAGCTTCCAGACTAGCGGTGAGACCCAGTACTTC
CASSFQTSGETQYF
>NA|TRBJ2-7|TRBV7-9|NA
TGTGCCAGCAGCTTACGGGGGTCCAGGTCCTACGAGCAGTACTTC
CASSLRGSRSYEQYF
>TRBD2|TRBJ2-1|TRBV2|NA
TGTGCCGCTAGCGGGAGGAGTTACTACAATGAGCAGTTCTTC
CAASGRSYYNEQFF
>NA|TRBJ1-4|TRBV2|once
TGTGCCAGCAGTGATATACCTCAGGGGATCAATGAAAAACTGTTTTTT
CASSDIPQGINEKLFF
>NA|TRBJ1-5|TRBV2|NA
TGTGCCAGTGAAATTTACAGTTCATATAGCAATCAGCCCCAGCATTTT
CASEIYSSYSNQPQHF
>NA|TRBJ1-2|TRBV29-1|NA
TGCAGCGTTGAAGACCCGTCGGGGGATGGCTACACCTTC
CSVEDPSGDGYTF
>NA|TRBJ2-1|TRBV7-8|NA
TGTGCCAGCAGCTTAGTCATGGCGGGGAGCTCCTACAATGAGCAGTTCTTC
CASSLVMAGSSYNEQFF
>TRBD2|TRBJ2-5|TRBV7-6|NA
TGTGCCAGCAGCCCCGAGGGCGGGAGGACCCAGTACTTC
CASSPEGGRTQYF
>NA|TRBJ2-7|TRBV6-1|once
TGTGCCAGCAGTCCGGGACTTCGCTCCTACGAGCAGTACTTC
CASSPGLRSYEQYF
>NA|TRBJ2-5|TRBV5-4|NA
TGTGCCAGCAGCTTGGTTAGGGAGCAAGAGACCCAGTACTTC
CASSLVREQETQYF
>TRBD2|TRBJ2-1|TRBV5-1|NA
TGCGCCAGCAGCTCCGGGAGGAATGAGCAGTTCTTC
CASSSGRNEQFF
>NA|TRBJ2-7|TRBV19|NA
TGTGCCAGTAGTCATCCCACAGGATACGAGCAGTACTTC
CASSHPTGYEQYF
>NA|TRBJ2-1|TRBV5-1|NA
TGCGCCAGCAGCTTGGGCGGTAGCGTGAGCTCCTACAATGAGCAGTTCTTC
CASSLGGSVSSYNEQFF
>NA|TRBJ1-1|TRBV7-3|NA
TGTGCCAGCAGCCCCCGACAGGATAAGAACACTGAAGCTTTCTTT
CASSPRQDKNTEAFF
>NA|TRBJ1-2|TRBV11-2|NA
TGTGCCAGCAGCTTAGTTAGAGATGGCTACACCTTC
CASSLVRDGYTF
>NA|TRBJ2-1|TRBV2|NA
TGTGCCAGCAGTGAAGCGTCGGGGTCAGGTGAGCAGTTCTTC
CASSEASGSGEQFF
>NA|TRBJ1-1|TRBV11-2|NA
TGTGCCAGCAGCTTTGGCAGGAACACTGAAGCTTTCTTT
CASSFGRNTEAFF
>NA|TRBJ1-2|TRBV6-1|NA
TGTGCCAGCAGGCCCAGGACAGCTTCTGGCTACACCTTC
CASRPRTASGYTF
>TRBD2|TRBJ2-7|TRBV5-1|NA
TGCGCCAGCAGCTTTCCGAGCGGGAGGCTTTCCTACGAGCAGTACTTC
CASSFPSGRLSYEQYF
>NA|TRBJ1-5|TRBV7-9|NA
TGTGCCAGCAGCTTAGAAGTGGCAGGTCTCCGGTCCCAGCATTTT
CASSLEVAGLRSQHF
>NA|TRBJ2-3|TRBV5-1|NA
TGCGCCAGCAGACTGCCTAGGGGCGGATCTAGCACAGATACGCAGTATTTT
CASRLPRGGSSTDTQYF
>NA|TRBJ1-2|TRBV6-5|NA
TGTGCCAGCAGTTACGAGAGATATTATGGCTACACCTTC
CASSYERYYGYTF
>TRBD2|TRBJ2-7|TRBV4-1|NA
TGCGCCAGCAGCCTCCCGGGACTAGCGGGAGAGTACGAGCAGTACTTC
CASSLPGLAGEYEQYF
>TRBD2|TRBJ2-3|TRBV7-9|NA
TGTGCCAGCAGCTTAGCGGGAGGGTTCTCAGATACGCAGTATTTT
CASSLAGGFSDTQYF
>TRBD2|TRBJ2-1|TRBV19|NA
TGTGCCGCGGCGGGAGGGTACAATGAGCAGTTCTTC
CAAAGGYNEQFF
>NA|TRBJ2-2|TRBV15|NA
TGTGCCACCAGCAGCCCATTGGAGGCGCCTCAAGCCGGGGAGCTGTTTTTT
CATSSPLEAPQAGELFF
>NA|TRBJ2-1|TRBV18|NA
TGTGCCAGCTCACCGTCCCAGGCAGCTGAGCAGTTCTTC
CASSPSQAAEQFF
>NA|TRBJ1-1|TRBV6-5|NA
TGTGCCAGCAGTGCTCAGGGGAACACTGAAGCTTTCTTT
CASSAQGNTEAFF
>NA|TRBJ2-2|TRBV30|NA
TGTGCCTGGAGTCCGGGTTGGACCGGGGAGCTGTTTTTT
CAWSPGWTGELFF
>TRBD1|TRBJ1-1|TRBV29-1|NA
TGCAGCGAAAAGACAGGGGGCACTGAAGCTTTCTTT
CSEKTGGTEAFF